This TCR beta chain came from a study of Graves' ophthalmopathy and Graves' hyperthyroidism. This clonotype has at least ten counts. If patients had other autoimmune diseases, uncontrolled infections, pregnancy or lactation, they were excluded. V shed 4 bases, J shed 5 bases, and the junction held 4 bases outside the gene matches. This CDR3 is built from 14 residues. CDR1 SEHNR and CDR2 FQNEAQ come from the germline V gene (reference sequence). The study amplified TCR beta CDR3 regions using RNA transcripts. Investigators did first-round RT-PCR with HTBI primers, then second-round multiplex PCR. TCRdb called the multiplex PCR reads again in MiXCR, with one record for every CDR3 protein. Of more than 550,000 distinct CDR3 sequences listed, roughly 41% were seen once; the top ten hold more than 2.5%.

This receptor was obtained from an adult man with Graves' ophthalmopathy. V and J are TRBV7-9 and TRBJ2-5, with 10 nucleotides matching TRBD2. The material sequenced was peripheral blood. The chain's CDR3 is CASSYTSGIETQYF. In DNA, the CDR3 is TGTGCCAGCAGCTATACTAGCGGGATCGAGACCCAGTACTTC.